Presented here are 27 T cell receptor beta chains from one specimen sequenced in a study of neurological immune-mediated disorders. TCRdb fed the 5' RACE reads into MiXCR, producing one record per CDR3 protein. In the table there are 42,000 or so distinct CDR3 sequences, about 2.3% of which are singletons. The specimen was PBMCs. These receptors all come from a man aged 30-40 years with multiple sclerosis.

This clonotype was seen ten or more times. This sequence joins TRBV5-1 and TRBJ2-7; D gene unclear. The V and J ends lost 0 bases and 1 base respectively, with 8 bases between them. Looked up from germline, CDR1 is SGHRS and CDR2 is YFSETQ. The CDR3 is 14 residues long. CDR3 bases: TGCGCCAGCAGCTTGGAAGGGCGATCCTACGAGCAGTACTTC. Amino acids: CASSLEGRSYEQYF.

This clonotype was seen at least ten times. In DNA, the CDR3 is TGCAGTGCCAGAAGGGGAGAAAACACTGAAGCTTTCTTT. Translating it yields CSARRGENTEAFF. The rearrangement links TRBV20-1 to TRBJ1-1, with D tentatively TRBD1 (5 bases). Trimming took 6 bases from V and 2 from J, leaving 13 bases between them. CDR1 and CDR2 (germline): DFQATT, SNEGSKA (reference sequence). The CDR3 has 13 amino acids.

This clonotype was recorded many times. The J gene is TRBJ1-1, the V gene TRBV20-1; perhaps TRBD1 as D (6 bases). CDR3 length: 15 residues. The germline CDR1 and CDR2 sequences are DFQATT and SNEGSKA (reference sequence). V lost 6 bases to trimming and J lost 2 bases, with 19 bases between them. This chain's CDR3 is CSAPSGGGFNTEAFF. Here the CDR3 DNA reads TGCAGTGCCCCTTCCGGCGGGGGCTTCAACACTGAAGCTTTCTTT.

This clonotype showed up many times. The chain is built from TRBV20-1 and TRBJ1-5, with D unclear. The CDR3 has 15 residues. Germline V gives CDR1 DFQATT, CDR2 SNEGSKA (reference sequence). The V gene lost 1 base and the J gene lost 0 bases, with 10 bases spanning the gap. In DNA form, the CDR3 reads TGCAGTGCTAGAGGGGCCAGAAGTAGCAATCAGCCCCAGCATTTT. It codes for CSARGARSSNQPQHF.

V and J are TRBV5-6 and TRBJ2-3; 8 bases match TRBD2. V gave up 4 bases and J gave up 4 bases; unmatched junction bases: 14. The CDR3 sequence is 17 residues long. CDR1 and CDR2 from the germline V gene are SGHDT and YYEEEE. The CDR3 DNA reads as TGTGCCAGCAGCCTGGATCTTGGCGGGGGGTACGCAGATACGCAGTATTTT. As protein: CASSLDLGGGYADTQYF.

In its sample, this clonotype was seen a few times. A clone one base away is much larger, so this may be a read error. The V gene is TRBV5-1, the J gene TRBJ2-2; possible D gene TRBD1, 6 bases. The germline V gene encodes CDR1 SGHRS and CDR2 YFSETQ. There are 12 residues in the CDR3. The CDR3, as DNA: TGCGACAGCAGCTACAGGGACGGGGAGCTGTTTTTT. As protein: CDSSYRDGELFF.

In its sample, this clonotype was seen many times. For the CDR3, the DNA is TGTGCCAGCAGCTTTCTTGCGGGTTCGCACACTGAAGCTTTCTTT. This encodes CASSFLAGSHTEAFF. J is TRBJ1-1 and V is TRBV5-5; D gene unclear. The germline V gene has CDR1 SGHKS and CDR2 YYEKEE (reference sequence). V lost 2 bases and J 3 bases, leaving 14 bases between the germline ends. The CDR3 is 15 amino acids.

This clonotype has at least ten counts. The chain recombines TRBV20-1 with TRBJ2-3, with 8 bases matching TRBD2. Germline CDR1 and CDR2: DFQATT and SNEGSKA (reference sequence). CDR3 size: 14 residues. Germline trimming cut 6 bases from V and 2 bases from J; bases unmatched to any gene: 7. The CDR3 DNA sequence: TGCAGTGCCCACGAGCGGGAGTACACAGATACGCAGTATTTT. It codes for CSAHEREYTDTQYF.

Ten or more counts support this clonotype. The chain recombines TRBV20-1 with TRBJ2-3; D is uncertain. Germline CDR1 is DFQATT and CDR2 is SNEGSKA (reference sequence). This CDR3 has 16 residues. V dropped 1 base and J dropped 2 bases, with 16 bases sitting between them. The CDR3 loop reads CSARAVLGPDTDTQYF. The CDR3, as DNA: TGCAGTGCTAGAGCCGTACTTGGACCCGACACAGATACGCAGTATTTT.

This clonotype came up many times. The V call is TRBV7-2, the J call TRBJ2-7; D ambiguous. The length of the CDR3 is 14 residues. Germline loops: CDR1 SGHTA, CDR2 FQGNSA. Trimming shortened V by 7 bases and J by 3 bases, and 16 bases separated the two germline ends. DNA of the CDR3: TGTGCCAGCATCCCCGCCGGCAGGTTCTACGAGCAGTACTTC. Translating it yields CASIPAGRFYEQYF.

The chain couples TRBV9 to TRBJ2-7; 9 bases are shared with TRBD2. CDR1 and CDR2 (germline): SGDLS, YYNGEE. CDR3 length: 14 amino acids. Trimming at V came to 0 bases and at J to 7 bases, leaving 5 bases not matched to a gene. The CDR3 loop reads CASSVELAGKEQYF. The CDR3 DNA follows: TGTGCCAGCAGCGTAGAACTAGCGGGCAAAGAGCAGTACTTC.

In its sample, this clonotype was seen many times. The chain links TRBV9 to TRBJ1-1, with 10 bases aligning to TRBD1. Germline V CDR1 and CDR2: SGDLS, YYNGEE. This CDR3 has 13 amino acids. The V and J ends lost 4 bases and 4 bases, in that order; junction bases with no gene match: 1. CDR3: CASSRTGGTEAFF. In DNA, the CDR3 is TGTGCCAGCAGCCGGACAGGGGGCACTGAAGCTTTCTTT.

This clonotype came up many times. V usage is TRBV20-1 and J usage is TRBJ1-6; D is perhaps TRBD1 (6 bases). The CDR3 spans 16 residues. Germline CDR1 and CDR2: DFQATT and SNEGSKA (reference sequence). The V gene lost 0 bases and the J gene lost 3 bases, with 12 bases spanning the gap. CDR3 sequence reads: CSARDGQSSYNSPLHF. CDR3 DNA: TGCAGTGCTAGAGATGGACAGTCCAGCTATAATTCACCCCTCCACTTT.

At least ten counts were recorded for this clonotype. The rearrangement uses TRBV7-6 and TRBJ2-3; 13 positions agree with TRBD2. Germline V lookup: CDR1 SGHVS, CDR2 FNYEAQ. The CDR3 is 15 residues long. The junction had 4 bases not matched to a gene; V was cut back by 5 bases and J by 5 bases. In DNA form, the CDR3 reads TGTGCCAGCAGCGTAGGACTAGCGGGAGTAGATACGCAGTATTTT. It specifies CASSVGLAGVDTQYF.

This clonotype was recorded many times. The chain couples TRBV12-3 or TRBV12-4 to TRBJ2-7, with unresolved D. The CDR3 is 14 residues long. V was shortened by 1 base and J by 6 bases, with 13 bases between the two germline ends. CDR3 protein: CASSLDMLRGEQYF. In nucleotides, the CDR3 is TGTGCCAGCAGTTTAGATATGCTTCGAGGCGAGCAGTACTTC.

Ten or more counts support this clonotype. The chain combines TRBV9 with TRBJ1-2; D is undetermined. The CDR3 spans 12 residues. V lost 3 bases and J lost 7, with 10 bases in between. Germline-derived CDR1 and CDR2 are SGDLS and YYNGEE. This CDR3 reads CASSASARGYTF. The CDR3 bases are TGTGCCAGCAGCGCCAGCGCTCGTGGCTACACCTTC.

This clonotype was seen at least ten times. The J gene is TRBJ2-3, the V gene TRBV7-6; D uncertain. The germline V gene encodes CDR1 SGHVS and CDR2 FNYEAQ. The V end lost 1 base, the J end lost 1 base, and 3 bases lay between the germline ends. The CDR3 spans 13 residues. The CDR3 bases are TGTGCCAGCAGCTTAGGACGCACAGATACGCAGTATTTT. Its translation: CASSLGRTDTQYF.

This clonotype was recorded many times. V gene TRBV7-8 combines with J gene TRBJ2-2, with TRBD2 matching over 7 bases. The junction had 6 bases not matched to a gene; V was cut back by 5 bases and J by 6 bases. Germline V gene lookup returns CDR1 SGHVS and CDR2 FQNEAQ. This CDR3 comprises 14 residues. CDR3 in DNA: TGTGCCAGCAGCCGGGAGGAGATGGCCGGGGAGCTGTTTTTT. Amino acid sequence: CASSREEMAGELFF.

This clonotype is labeled as medium-sized. This chain uses TRBV20-1 with TRBJ2-7; 9 bases are shared with TRBD2. Germline loops: CDR1 DFQATT, CDR2 SNEGSKA (reference sequence). CDR3 length: 14 residues. The V segment lost 6 bases and the J segment 3 bases; nucleotides outside the gene matches: 9. In nucleotides, the CDR3 is TGCAGTGCACGCCCACTAGCGGGCTACTACGAGCAGTACTTC. It specifies CSARPLAGYYEQYF.

This clonotype was counted many times. The chain has TRBV28 and TRBJ2-7, with 10 bases identical to TRBD2. The germline V gene encodes CDR1 MDHEN and CDR2 SYDVKM. CDR3 length: 16 residues. V shed 7 bases, J shed 2 bases, and the junction held 11 bases outside the gene matches. CDR3 coding DNA: TGTGCCAGCAAAATGGGAGGGACTAGCGTAGCCTACGAGCAGTACTTC. It translates to CASKMGGTSVAYEQYF.

This clonotype appeared many times. This sequence joins TRBV20-1 and TRBJ2-7; 10 bases map to TRBD2. Germline assignment: CDR1 DFQATT and CDR2 SNEGSKA (reference sequence). The CDR3 sequence is 15 residues long. Unmatched junction bases numbered 7, after V lost 2 bases and J lost 3 bases. The CDR3 coding sequence is TGCAGTGCTAGAACTAGCGGGAAGGGAAACTACGAGCAGTACTTC. Its translation: CSARTSGKGNYEQYF.

This clonotype has at least ten counts. The chain couples TRBV12-5 to TRBJ2-1; D is uncertain. In germline, CDR1 is LGHNT, CDR2 FRNRAP. V was cut by 0 bases and J by 7 bases, with 13 bases left in between. The CDR3 is made up of 15 amino acids. In DNA form, the CDR3 reads TGTGCTAGTGGTTTGGTAAACGGCGATCTTAATGAGCAGTTCTTC. Residues: CASGLVNGDLNEQFF.

This clonotype occurred many times. The chain employs TRBV20-1 and TRBJ2-4, with D possibly being TRBD2 (6 bases). The CDR3 is 16 amino acids. V was pared by 3 bases and J by 1 base, with 16 bases between. Looked up from germline, CDR1 is DFQATT and CDR2 is SNEGSKA (reference sequence). CDR3 residues: CSASRDLSFAKNIQYF. The CDR3 nucleotides read TGCAGTGCTAGCCGGGACTTGAGTTTCGCCAAAAACATTCAGTACTTC.

This clonotype showed up many times. This chain connects TRBV7-2 to TRBJ2-7; tentative D call: TRBD1 (5 bases). V lost 1 base, J lost 1 base, and 11 bases lay in between. The germline gives CDR1 SGHTA, CDR2 FQGNSA. The CDR3 is 15 amino acids. The CDR3 is CASSLEGKGSYEQYF. The CDR3 nucleotides read TGTGCCAGCAGCTTAGAGGGTAAGGGGTCCTACGAGCAGTACTTC.

This clonotype was seen many times. The CDR3 loop reads CASSNTGDYGYTF. The CDR3 nucleotides read TGTGCCAGCAGCAATACAGGGGACTATGGCTACACCTTC. This chain joins TRBV28 and TRBJ1-2; TRBD1 matches 7 bases. The J segment lost 3 bases and the V segment lost 6 bases, leaving 4 bases of the junction unmatched. This CDR3 has 13 residues. Germline CDR1 and CDR2: MDHEN and SYDVKM.

This clonotype was counted between two and nine times. The V gene is TRBV19, the J gene TRBJ2-3; the D gene could be TRBD1 or TRBD2 (5 bases each). The CDR3 totals 15 residues. Germline V CDR1 and CDR2: LNHDA, SQIVND (reference sequence). The ends were cut back, 3 bases at V and 6 bases at J, with 16 bases in the middle. DNA of the CDR3: TGTGCCAGTAGTATTATTGGGACCGAAAAGGATACGCAGTATTTT. Protein sequence: CASSIIGTEKDTQYF.

The sample holds many counts of this clonotype. The chain combines TRBV7-6 with TRBJ1-1; D call uncertain. V was shortened by 4 bases and J by 1 base, with 10 bases between the two germline ends. The CDR3 is 14 amino acids. The germline gives CDR1 SGHVS, CDR2 FNYEAQ. The CDR3 is CASSSGLGNTEAFF. The CDR3 bases are TGTGCCAGCAGCTCCGGTTTGGGGAACACTGAAGCTTTCTTT.